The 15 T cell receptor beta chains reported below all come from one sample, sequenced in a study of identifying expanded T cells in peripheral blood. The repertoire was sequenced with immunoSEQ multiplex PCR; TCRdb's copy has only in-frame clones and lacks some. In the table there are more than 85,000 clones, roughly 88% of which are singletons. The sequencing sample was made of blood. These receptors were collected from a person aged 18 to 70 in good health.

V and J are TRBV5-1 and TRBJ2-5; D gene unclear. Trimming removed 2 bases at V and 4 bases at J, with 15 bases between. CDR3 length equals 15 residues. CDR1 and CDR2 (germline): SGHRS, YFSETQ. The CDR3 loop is CASSFYVEARETQYF. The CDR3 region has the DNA TGCGCCAGCAGCTTCTATGTAGAGGCGCGAGAGACCCAGTACTTC.

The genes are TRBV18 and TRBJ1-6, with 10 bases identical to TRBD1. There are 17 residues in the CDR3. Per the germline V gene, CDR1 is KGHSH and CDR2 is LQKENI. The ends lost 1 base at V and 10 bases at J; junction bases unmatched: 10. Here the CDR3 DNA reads TGTGCCAGCTCACCACTATCTGAGACAGGGGGCAGGTCACCCCTCCACTTT. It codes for CASSPLSETGGRSPLHF.

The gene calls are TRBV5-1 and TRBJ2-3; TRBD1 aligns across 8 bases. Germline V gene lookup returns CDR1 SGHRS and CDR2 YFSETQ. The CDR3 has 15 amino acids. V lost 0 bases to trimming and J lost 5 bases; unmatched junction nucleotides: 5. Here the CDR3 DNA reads TGCGCCAGCAGCTTGGAACAGGGGGATATAGATACGCAGTATTTT. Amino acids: CASSLEQGDIDTQYF.

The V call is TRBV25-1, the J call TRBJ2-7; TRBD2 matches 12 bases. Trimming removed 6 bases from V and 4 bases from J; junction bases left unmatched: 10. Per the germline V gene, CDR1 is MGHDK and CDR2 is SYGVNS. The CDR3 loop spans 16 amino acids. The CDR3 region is CASSTSGRTISYEQYF. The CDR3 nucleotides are TGTGCCAGCAGCACTAGCGGGAGGACAATCTCGTACGAGCAGTACTTC.

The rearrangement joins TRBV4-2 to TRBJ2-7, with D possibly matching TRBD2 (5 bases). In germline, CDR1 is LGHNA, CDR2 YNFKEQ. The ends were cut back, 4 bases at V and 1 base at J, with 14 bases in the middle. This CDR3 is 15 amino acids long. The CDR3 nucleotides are TGTGCCAGCAGCCTCGAGGGAGTGGGGTCCTACGAGCAGTACTTC. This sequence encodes CASSLEGVGSYEQYF.

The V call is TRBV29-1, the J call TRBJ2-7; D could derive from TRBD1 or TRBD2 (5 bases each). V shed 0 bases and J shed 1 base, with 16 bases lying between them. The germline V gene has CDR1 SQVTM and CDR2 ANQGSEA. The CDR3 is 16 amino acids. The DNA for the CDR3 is TGCAGCGTTGAAGATAGGGACCGGACGGAGTCCTACGAGCAGTACTTC. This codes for CSVEDRDRTESYEQYF.

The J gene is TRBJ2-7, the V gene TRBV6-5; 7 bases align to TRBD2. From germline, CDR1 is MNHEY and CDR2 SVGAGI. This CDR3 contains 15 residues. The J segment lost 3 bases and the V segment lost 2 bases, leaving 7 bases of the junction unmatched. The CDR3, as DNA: TGTGCCAGCAGTTACGCTAGCGGAGGGAACTACGAGCAGTACTTC. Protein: CASSYASGGNYEQYF.

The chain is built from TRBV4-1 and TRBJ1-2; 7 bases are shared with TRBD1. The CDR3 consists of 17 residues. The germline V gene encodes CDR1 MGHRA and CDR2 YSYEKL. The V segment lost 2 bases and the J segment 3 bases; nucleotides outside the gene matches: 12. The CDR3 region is CASSQKRAGGDHYGYTF. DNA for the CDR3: TGCGCCAGCAGCCAAAAGAGGGCAGGGGGGGATCACTATGGCTACACCTTC.

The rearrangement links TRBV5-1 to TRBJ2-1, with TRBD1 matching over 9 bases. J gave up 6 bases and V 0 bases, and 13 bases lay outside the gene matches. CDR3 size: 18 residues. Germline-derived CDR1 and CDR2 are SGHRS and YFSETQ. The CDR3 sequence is CASSLDMGQGKGGNEQFF. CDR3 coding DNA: TGCGCCAGCAGCTTGGATATGGGACAGGGAAAGGGCGGCAATGAGCAGTTCTTC.

DNA for the CDR3: TGTGCCAGCAGCCCCCCGACAGGGGATAATGAAAAACTGTTTTTT. Translating it yields CASSPPTGDNEKLFF. The chain has TRBV6-6 and TRBJ1-4, with 8 bases lining up with TRBD1. Germline lookup yields CDR1 MNHNY and CDR2 SVGAGI (reference sequence). J gave up 4 bases and V 6 bases, and 7 bases lay outside the gene matches. The CDR3 totals 15 residues.

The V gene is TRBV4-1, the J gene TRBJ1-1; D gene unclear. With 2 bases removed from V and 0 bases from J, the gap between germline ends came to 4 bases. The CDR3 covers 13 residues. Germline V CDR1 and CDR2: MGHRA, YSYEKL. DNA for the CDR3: TGCGCCAGCAGCCAATCCCTGAACACTGAAGCTTTCTTT. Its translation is CASSQSLNTEAFF.

CDR3 sequence reads: CASSGIGGSTNEKLFF. The CDR3 coding sequence is TGTGCCAGCAGCGGTATCGGGGGTTCAACTAATGAAAAACTGTTTTTT. V is TRBV9 and J is TRBJ1-4; a weak D match, TRBD1 (5 bases). This CDR3 has 16 amino acids. Trimming took off 3 bases at V and 0 bases at J, with 12 bases between the two ends. Germline V CDR1 and CDR2: SGDLS, YYNGEE.

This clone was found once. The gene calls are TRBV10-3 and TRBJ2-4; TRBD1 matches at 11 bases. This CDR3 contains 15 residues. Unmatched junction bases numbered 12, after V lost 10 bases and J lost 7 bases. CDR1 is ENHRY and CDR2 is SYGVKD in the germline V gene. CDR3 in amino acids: CASETGQGARNIQYF. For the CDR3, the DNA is TGTGCCAGCGAGACAGGACAGGGGGCTCGTAACATTCAGTACTTC.

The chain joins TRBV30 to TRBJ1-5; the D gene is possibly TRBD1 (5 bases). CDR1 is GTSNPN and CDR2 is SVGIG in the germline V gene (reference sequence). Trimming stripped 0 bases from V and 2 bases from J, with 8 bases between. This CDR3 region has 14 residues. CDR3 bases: TGTGCCTGGAGTGTAGGGACGGGCAATCAGCCCCAGCATTTT. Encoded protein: CAWSVGTGNQPQHF.

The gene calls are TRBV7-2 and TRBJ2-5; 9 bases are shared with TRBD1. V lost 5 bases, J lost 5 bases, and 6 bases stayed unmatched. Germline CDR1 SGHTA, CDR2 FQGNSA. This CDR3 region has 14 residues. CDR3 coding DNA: TGTGCCAGCAGCACCCGGACAGGGGAGGAGACCCAGTACTTC. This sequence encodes CASSTRTGEETQYF.